This T cell receptor beta chain was sequenced during a study of cytomegalovirus exposure and HLA in healthy donors. With 2 bases clipped from V and 2 bases from J, the junction kept 16 bases outside the gene matches. There are 19 residues in the CDR3. In germline, CDR1 is PRHDT, CDR2 FYEKMQ (reference sequence). This PCR relied on a set of 60 Vbeta primers and 13 Jbeta primers. Assay: immunoSEQ multiplex PCR; the TCRdb copy retains only in-frame clones and omits some. The data contain more than 75,000 clones, 84% of them singletons. The count of this clone is one. The TCR sequence derives from a woman aged 18-29 years in good health and CMV-seropositive. The V and J genes are TRBV13 and TRBJ2-7; TRBD2 matches at 9 bases. Sequences were obtained from PBMCs. This chain's CDR3 is CASSLSGVGLAGLAYEQYF. CDR3 DNA sequence: TGTGCCAGCAGCTTAAGCGGGGTGGGGCTAGCGGGACTGGCCTACGAGCAGTACTTC. Based on the CDR3 plus reference TRBV13 and TRBJ2-7, the full variable domain is AAGVIQSPRHLIKEKRETATLKCYPIPRHDTVYWYQQGPGQDPQFLISFYEKMQSDKGSIPDRFSAQQFSDYHSELNMSSLELGDSALYFCASSLSGVGLAGLAYEQYFGPGTRLTVT.